These 16 T cell receptor beta chains were sequenced from one sample in a study of blood T cell repertoires in COVID-19. The table came from immunoSEQ multiplex PCR; TCRdb's copy has only in-frame clones and leaves some out. The table has 400,000 or so clones, approximately 87% seen once. The sample consisted of PBMCs or T cells enriched from blood (not recorded which). These receptors originate from a man aged 35 to 55 in a cohort exposed to, infected with or recovered from COVID-19 (not recorded which).

This clone is a singleton in its sample. J is TRBJ2-7 and V is TRBV6-5; 10 bases are a match to TRBD2. Germline V gene data show CDR1 as MNHEY and CDR2 as SVGAGI. This CDR3 contains 15 residues. Germline trimming cut 6 bases from V and 2 bases from J; bases unmatched to any gene: 7. CDR3 region: CASRAGTSETYEQYF. The CDR3 DNA follows: TGTGCCAGCAGAGCTGGGACTAGCGAGACCTACGAGCAGTACTTC.

The chain is built from TRBV18 and TRBJ2-2, with D perhaps matching TRBD1 (5 bases). CDR1 and CDR2 (germline): KGHSH, LQKENI. V dropped 2 bases and J dropped 4 bases, with 14 bases sitting between them. This CDR3 has 16 residues. CDR3 protein: CASSPSGRSGTGELFF. CDR3 coding DNA: TGTGCCAGCTCACCATCAGGGCGGTCGGGCACCGGGGAGCTGTTTTTT. The full variable domain, rest sourced from reference TRBV18 and TRBJ2-2, is NAGVMQNPRHLVRRRGQEARLRCSPMKGHSHVYWYRQLPEEGLKFMVYLQKENIIDESGMPKERFSAEFPKEGPSILRIQQVVRGDSAAYFCASSPSGRSGTGELFFGEGSRLTVL.

The rearrangement uses TRBV6-5 and TRBJ1-5, with 11 bases lining up with TRBD1. The V gene's germline CDR1 is MNHEY and CDR2 SVGAGI. With 0 bases clipped from V and 5 bases from J, the junction kept 0 bases outside the gene matches. The CDR3 totals 15 residues. CDR3 amino acids: CASSYSGQGDQPQHF. The CDR3 bases are TGTGCCAGCAGTTACTCGGGACAGGGGGATCAGCCCCAGCATTTT.

The genes are TRBV7-3 and TRBJ2-7; 8 bases fit TRBD1. This CDR3 has 14 amino acids. Trimming cost V 4 bases and J 4 bases; bases outside gene matches: 6. Looked up from germline, CDR1 is SGHTA and CDR2 is FQGTGA. The CDR3 sequence: CASSYGQGTYEQYF. In nucleotides, the CDR3 is TGTGCCAGCAGCTACGGACAGGGAACATACGAGCAGTACTTC.

The rearrangement links TRBV29-1 to TRBJ2-3; 10 bases agree with TRBD2. This CDR3 region has 14 residues. V was clipped by 8 bases and J by 4 bases; unmatched bases: 9. Germline V gene sequence: CDR1 SQVTM, CDR2 ANQGSEA. DNA for the CDR3: TGCAGCTCCCATAGCGGGAGGTCCGCAGATACGCAGTATTTT. Its translation is CSSHSGRSADTQYF.

The V call is TRBV3-1 (or the pseudogene TRBV3-2), the J call TRBJ1-1, with 8 bases that match TRBD1. The V segment lost 2 bases and the J segment 5 bases; nucleotides outside the gene matches: 4. The CDR3 runs to 14 residues. The germline gives CDR1 LGHDT, CDR2 YNNKEL (reference sequence). The DNA for the CDR3 is TGTGCCAGCAGCCAAACAGGGGGGAGGACTGAAGCTTTCTTT. It encodes CASSQTGGRTEAFF.

This rearrangement joins TRBV5-1 to TRBJ2-4; 7 positions match TRBD1. This CDR3 is 17 amino acids long. Trimming removed 3 bases from V and 0 bases from J; junction bases left unmatched: 9. Looked up from germline, CDR1 is SGHRS and CDR2 is YFSETQ. In DNA form, the CDR3 reads TGCGCCAGCAGCTCGGGACAGACAAGTCTAGCCAAAAACATTCAGTACTTC. This encodes CASSSGQTSLAKNIQYF.

This clone came up once. The chain couples TRBV7-9 to TRBJ2-7; 8 nucleotides match TRBD1. CDR1 is SEHNR and CDR2 is FQNEAQ in the germline V gene (reference sequence). The V and J ends lost 5 bases and 4 bases, in that order; junction bases with no gene match: 7. This CDR3 contains 14 residues. CDR3 residues: CASSPGTGQYEQYF. CDR3 DNA: TGTGCCAGCAGCCCAGGGACAGGACAGTACGAGCAGTACTTC.

The V gene is TRBV10-3, the J gene TRBJ2-1; D is undetermined. The V end was cut by 4 bases, the J end by 3 bases, with 4 bases between. CDR3 length: 12 residues. The germline CDR1 and CDR2 sequences are ENHRY and SYGVKD. CDR3 coding DNA: TGTGCCATCAGTGGACACTACAATGAGCAGTTCTTC. Its translation is CAISGHYNEQFF.

The chain has TRBV27 and TRBJ2-1; 11 positions match TRBD2. The V gene end was trimmed by 6 bases and the J gene end by 3 bases; junction bases not matched to a gene: 16. CDR3 size: 19 residues. Germline assignment: CDR1 MNHEY and CDR2 SMNVEV (reference sequence). The CDR3 DNA is TGTGCCAGCAGCCTGCAGGGGACCTGGACTAGCGGGTTCTACAATGAGCAGTTCTTC. Translating gives CASSLQGTWTSGFYNEQFF.

Written as DNA, the CDR3 is TGTGCCAGCAGCCTAGGGGTCTACGCCAAAAACATTCAGTACTTC. Residues: CASSLGVYAKNIQYF. The J gene is TRBJ2-4, the V gene TRBV3-1 (or the pseudogene TRBV3-2), with a tentative D call TRBD1 (5 bases). The V and J ends lost 4 bases and 1 base respectively, with 11 bases between them. CDR3 length: 15 residues. Germline CDR1 LGHDT, CDR2 YNNKEL (reference sequence).

V and J are TRBV3-1 (or the pseudogene TRBV3-2) and TRBJ2-2; the D is unclear. This CDR3 spans 15 amino acids. With 1 base removed from V and 4 bases from J, the gap between germline ends came to 10 bases. Germline CDR1 is LGHDT and CDR2 is YNNKEL (reference sequence). CDR3 sequence reads: CASSQGLVGTGELFF. CDR3 nucleotides: TGTGCCAGCAGCCAAGGGCTAGTGGGCACCGGGGAGCTGTTTTTT.

The chain has TRBV6-5 and TRBJ2-7, with D possibly TRBD1 on 6 matching bases. The CDR3 has 12 residues. V gave up 6 bases and J gave up 6 bases, with 12 bases separating them. Germline-derived CDR1 and CDR2 are MNHEY and SVGAGI. CDR3 DNA: TGTGCCAGCAGCCGAACACAGGGCGAGCAGTACTTC. Protein: CASSRTQGEQYF.

This chain links TRBV5-4 with TRBJ2-2, with TRBD2 matching 10 bases. Trimming removed 4 bases from V and 7 bases from J; junction bases left unmatched: 13. The CDR3 loop spans 17 amino acids. The germline gives CDR1 SGHNT, CDR2 YYREEE (reference sequence). CDR3 DNA: TGTGCCAGCAGCCCCACTAGCGGGATAGGAGGGGTCGGGGAGCTGTTTTTT. Encoded protein: CASSPTSGIGGVGELFF. Full variable domain (missing parts from reference TRBV5-4 and TRBJ2-2): ETGVTQSPTHLIKTRGQQVTLRCSSQSGHNTVSWYQQALGQGPQFIFQYYREEENGRGNFPPRFSGLQFPNYSSELNVNALELDDSALYLCASSPTSGIGGVGELFFGEGSRLTVL.

V and J are TRBV6-5 and TRBJ1-6; unclear D gene. Germline values: CDR1 MNHEY, CDR2 SVGAGI. The CDR3 runs to 13 residues. V lost 5 bases and J 14 bases, leaving 16 bases between the germline ends. In DNA, the CDR3 is TGTGCCAGCAGTAAGCCACTCTCTCGAGCCCTCCACTTT. This translates into CASSKPLSRALHF.

This chain joins TRBV10-1 and TRBJ1-4; D may be TRBD1 (5 bases). The CDR3 contains 15 residues. The germline V gene has CDR1 WNHNN and CDR2 SYGVQD (reference sequence). V shed 2 bases and J shed 6 bases, with 13 bases lying between them. The CDR3 reads CASSELGQAYEKLFF. The DNA for the CDR3 is TGCGCCAGCAGTGAGCTAGGACAAGCATATGAAAAACTGTTTTTT.